The 22 T cell receptor beta chains reported below all come from one sample, sequenced in a study of blood T cell repertoires in COVID-19. Profiled with immunoSEQ multiplex PCR; TCRdb holds only in-frame clones, not every one. Of about 180,000 clones in the sample, roughly 85% were seen once. The sample taken for sequencing was peripheral blood. The receptors originated from a woman in her 70s with acute or convalescent COVID-19.

This sequence joins TRBV29-1 and TRBJ1-2; D gene uncertain. This CDR3 has 12 residues. Germline V gene data show CDR1 as SQVTM and CDR2 as ANQGSEA. V lost 3 bases, J lost 8 bases, and 13 bases lay in between. The CDR3: CSVDGGGGGYTF. The CDR3, as DNA: TGCAGCGTTGACGGTGGCGGCGGCGGCTACACCTTC.

Note on this clone: Germline and junction disagree at one end, which may indicate a read error. Additional DNA sequences in this sample encode the identical CDR3. This sequence joins TRBV30 and TRBJ2-4; D possibly corresponds to TRBD1 (5 bases). The CDR3 consists of 13 residues. Germline CDR1 and CDR2: GTSNPN and SVGIG (reference sequence). CDR3 in DNA: TGTGCCTGGAGTGACGGCCAGGGAACACCGCATCACTTC. The encoded protein is CAWSDGQGTPHHF. The whole variable domain, remainder taken from reference TRBV30 and TRBJ2-4, is SQTIHQWPATLVQPVGSPLSLECTVEGTSNPNLYWYRQAAGRGLQLLFYSVGIGQISSEVPQNLSASRPQDRQFILSSKKLLLSDSGFYLCAWSDGQGTPHHFGAGTRLSVL.

The rearrangement links TRBV5-6 to TRBJ2-7, with D possibly being TRBD1 (6 bases). This CDR3 has 12 amino acids. The V gene lost 2 bases and the J gene lost 6 bases, with 9 bases spanning the gap. Germline CDR1 reads SGHDT; CDR2 reads YYEEEE. The CDR3 loop reads CASSFTGREQYF. The DNA of the CDR3 is TGTGCCAGCAGCTTTACAGGGCGCGAGCAGTACTTC.

CDR3 residues: CAISELPPGQGMNEQFF. Here the CDR3 DNA reads TGTGCCATCAGTGAGTTGCCTCCGGGACAGGGGATGAATGAGCAGTTCTTC. This sequence joins TRBV10-3 and TRBJ2-1; 10 bases align to TRBD1. CDR1 ENHRY and CDR2 SYGVKD come from the germline V gene. This CDR3 spans 17 amino acids. V lost 1 base, J lost 7 bases, and 10 bases stayed unmatched.

The CDR3 sequence is CASSAMLAGGDSGTDTQYF. DNA of the CDR3: TGTGCCAGCAGCGCCATGCTAGCGGGAGGTGACTCGGGCACAGATACGCAGTATTTT. V usage is TRBV5-6 and J usage is TRBJ2-3; 11 nucleotides agree with TRBD2. The CDR3 runs to 19 residues. J was trimmed by 1 base and V by 4 bases; bases with no gene match: 14. CDR1 and CDR2 (germline): SGHDT, YYEEEE.

V gene TRBV29-1 combines with J gene TRBJ1-1; a possible D gene is TRBD1 (6 bases). CDR1 is SQVTM and CDR2 is ANQGSEA in the germline V gene. Trimming left V 3 bases short and J 3 bases short, with 11 bases between. The CDR3 has 13 amino acids. The CDR3 reads CSVDRTAYTEAFF. The CDR3 nucleotides read TGCAGCGTTGACAGGACAGCCTACACTGAAGCTTTCTTT.

The chain uses TRBV7-9 and TRBJ2-2; 10 bases align to TRBD2. V shed 4 bases, J shed 3 bases, and the junction held 11 bases outside the gene matches. The CDR3 runs to 18 residues. CDR1 and CDR2 (germline): SEHNR, FQNEAQ (reference sequence). The CDR3 sequence is CASSSRSGRALYTGELFF. The CDR3 coding sequence is TGTGCCAGCAGCTCCAGGAGCGGGAGGGCCCTCTACACCGGGGAGCTGTTTTTT.

The J gene is TRBJ1-5, the V gene TRBV27; 8 nucleotides align to TRBD1. CDR3 length equals 15 residues. The V and J ends lost 5 bases and 0 bases, in that order; junction bases with no gene match: 3. Germline CDR1 reads MNHEY; CDR2 reads SMNVEV (reference sequence). The CDR3 loop reads CASSPGQVSNQPQHF. CDR3 nucleotide sequence: TGTGCCAGCAGTCCGGGACAGGTTAGCAATCAGCCCCAGCATTTT.

This chain uses TRBV19 with TRBJ1-2; tentatively, D is TRBD1 (6 bases). Germline CDR1 LNHDA, CDR2 SQIVND (reference sequence). V lost 5 bases and J 5 bases, leaving 12 bases between the germline ends. The CDR3 runs to 13 residues. The CDR3 sequence: CASSGRDTYGYTF. Here the CDR3 DNA reads TGTGCCAGTAGTGGCCGGGACACATATGGCTACACCTTC.

The rearrangement uses TRBV6-2 or TRBV6-3 and TRBJ2-4, with TRBD2 identical over 14 bases. This CDR3 is 20 amino acids long. In germline, CDR1 is MNHEY, CDR2 SVGEGT. J gave up 0 bases and V 10 bases, and 17 bases lay outside the gene matches. CDR3 bases: TGTGCCACCAACCCGGTCCCGGGACTAGCGGGAGACTTAGCCAAAAACATTCAGTACTTC. Its protein product is CATNPVPGLAGDLAKNIQYF.

The chain carries TRBV5-8 and TRBJ1-5, with no clear D. The V gene's germline CDR1 is SGHTS and CDR2 YDEGEE. CDR3 length equals 15 residues. The V end was cut by 4 bases, the J end by 4 bases, with 15 bases between. The CDR3 DNA follows: TGTGCCAGCAGCGTTGGTGGACTTAGGAATCAGCCCCAGCATTTT. Its translation is CASSVGGLRNQPQHF.

This clone appeared a few times. V and J are TRBV15 and TRBJ2-1; TRBD2 is a possible D gene (6 bases). CDR1 is LNHNV and CDR2 is YYDKDF in the germline V gene (reference sequence). The CDR3 is 15 residues long. V dropped 5 bases and J dropped 4 bases, with 15 bases sitting between them. Here the CDR3 DNA reads TGTGCCACCAGCGCTGGGAGGACTACTTACAATGAGCAGTTCTTC. Its translation: CATSAGRTTYNEQFF. Full variable domain (outside the CDR3, taken from reference TRBV15 and TRBJ2-1): DAMVIQNPRYQVTQFGKPVTLSCSQTLNHNVMYWYQQKSSQAPKLLFHYYDKDFNNEADTPDNFQSRRPNTSFCFLDIRSPGLGDTAMYLCATSAGRTTYNEQFFGPGTRLTVL.

V gene TRBV5-1 combines with J gene TRBJ2-7; tentatively, D is TRBD2 (6 bases). The CDR3 totals 15 residues. Trimming shortened V by 0 bases and J by 2 bases, and 12 bases separated the two germline ends. Germline V gene data show CDR1 as SGHRS and CDR2 as YFSETQ. The CDR3, as DNA: TGCGCCAGCAGCTTGGCCGAAGGGAGGACCTACGAGCAGTACTTC. Encoded protein: CASSLAEGRTYEQYF.

The rearrangement joins TRBV11-3 to TRBJ2-1; D may be TRBD2 (7 bases). Germline loops: CDR1 SGHNT, CDR2 YENEEA. This CDR3 spans 16 amino acids. Trimming stripped 5 bases from V and 6 bases from J, with 20 bases between. The CDR3 region has the DNA TGTGCCAGCAGCCTGAGCGGGACACTGAGCGGCAATGAGCAGTTCTTC. Translating gives CASSLSGTLSGNEQFF.

V usage is TRBV4-1 and J usage is TRBJ2-2, with 7 bases fitting TRBD1. The CDR3 has 14 amino acids. The J segment lost 6 bases and the V segment lost 5 bases, leaving 6 bases of the junction unmatched. Germline CDR1 and CDR2: MGHRA and YSYEKL. The CDR3 protein is CASSSDRAPGELFF. CDR3 nucleotide sequence: TGCGCCAGCAGCTCCGACAGGGCTCCCGGGGAGCTGTTTTTT.

The chain uses TRBV6-4 and TRBJ1-5, with D unclear. Germline loops: CDR1 MRHNA, CDR2 SNTAGT. The CDR3 runs to 17 residues. V dropped 8 bases and J dropped 0 bases, with 20 bases sitting between them. CDR3 in DNA: TGTGCCAGCCCCAACGTCCCCCCAGGATTTAGCAATCAGCCCCAGCATTTT. It translates to CASPNVPPGFSNQPQHF.

The chain joins TRBV24-1 to TRBJ1-2; possibly TRBD1 for D (6 bases). Germline V lookup: CDR1 KGHDR, CDR2 SFDVKD. V was clipped by 6 bases and J by 7 bases, with 11 bases between them. There are 12 residues in the CDR3. This CDR3 reads CATSTQGFGYTF. The CDR3 coding sequence is TGTGCCACCAGTACTCAGGGGTTTGGCTACACCTTC.

The chain is built from TRBV27 and TRBJ1-5; 10 bases are shared with TRBD1. V gave up 5 bases and J gave up 5 bases; unmatched junction bases: 9. Germline CDR1 MNHEY, CDR2 SMNVEV (reference sequence). The CDR3 has 16 amino acids. The CDR3 nucleotides read TGTGCCAGCAGTAAAACGGGACAGGGGTTCTATCAGCCCCAGCATTTT. Its protein product is CASSKTGQGFYQPQHF.

In this sample, this clone turned up a few times. The rearrangement uses TRBV19 and TRBJ1-5, with D possibly TRBD1 on 6 matching bases. Germline lookup yields CDR1 LNHDA and CDR2 SQIVND (reference sequence). V lost 4 bases, J lost 5 bases, and 12 bases lay in between. The CDR3 consists of 14 residues. This CDR3 is CASSTVQGDQPQHF. CDR3 DNA sequence: TGTGCCAGTAGTACCGTACAGGGAGATCAGCCCCAGCATTTT.

The chain combines TRBV3-1 (or the pseudogene TRBV3-2) with TRBJ2-1, with 10 bases lining up with TRBD1. Germline values: CDR1 LGHDT, CDR2 YNNKEL (reference sequence). The CDR3 has 15 amino acids. The V gene end was trimmed by 3 bases and the J gene end by 8 bases; junction bases not matched to a gene: 7. The CDR3 spells CASSHEDRGFDEQFF. The CDR3 DNA reads as TGTGCCAGCAGCCATGAGGACAGGGGGTTTGATGAGCAGTTCTTC.

The rearrangement joins TRBV19 to TRBJ2-3, with 9 bases fitting TRBD2. The CDR3 totals 13 residues. V was pared by 9 bases and J by 0 bases, with 1 base of the junction left unmatched. Germline V gives CDR1 LNHDA, CDR2 SQIVND (reference sequence). CDR3 sequence: CASTSGSTDTQYF. CDR3 nucleotide sequence: TGTGCCAGCACTAGCGGGAGCACAGATACGCAGTATTTT.

The chain couples TRBV7-9 to TRBJ2-3; a possible D gene is TRBD2 (6 bases). The germline V gene has CDR1 SEHNR and CDR2 FQNEAQ (reference sequence). CDR3 size: 16 residues. With 5 bases removed from V and 3 bases from J, the gap between germline ends came to 18 bases. CDR3 in amino acids: CASSVSRGGVTDTQYF. CDR3 bases: TGTGCCAGCAGCGTCTCTCGTGGAGGGGTGACAGATACGCAGTATTTT. Looking up the rest from reference TRBV7-9 and TRBJ2-3 gives the full variable domain: DTGVSQNPRHKITKRGQNVTFRCDPISEHNRLYWYRQTLGQGPEFLTYFQNEAQLEKSRLLSDRFSAERPKGSFSTLEIQRTEQGDSAMYLCASSVSRGGVTDTQYFGPGTRLTVL.